Below, 14 T cell receptor beta chains from the same sample are listed, as sequenced in a study of T cells in women clearing cervical HPV infection. Sequenced by immunoSEQ multiplex PCR; TCRdb stores in-frame clones only, minus some. The ten top clones account for roughly 1.4%, within a sample of fewer than 40,000 clones. Sequenced material: blood buffy coat. The receptors were gathered from a woman between 18 and 75 years old with a cervical HPV16 infection that either progressed to CIN3+ or cleared (not recorded which).

Turning to this clone: Read data end 3 residues before the CDR3 end; the end is taken from the germline J gene. The chain links TRBV6-2 or TRBV6-3 to TRBJ2-7; perhaps TRBD2 as D (6 bases). V lost 2 bases and J 2 bases, leaving 10 bases between the germline ends. Germline loops: CDR1 MNHEY, CDR2 SVGEGT. CDR3 length: 14 amino acids. The sequenced CDR3 bases are TGTGCCAGCAGTTACAGGAGCGGGCCCTACGAG. This sequence encodes CASSYRSGPYE. The whole CDR3 sequence reads CASSYRSGPYEQYF.

For this clone: The CDR3 is cut off 3 residues early in the read; its end comes from the germline J gene. J is TRBJ2-1 and V is TRBV5-1; 7 bases match TRBD2. Per germline, CDR1 SGHRS and CDR2 YFSETQ. The V and J ends lost 4 bases and 9 bases, in that order; junction bases with no gene match: 7. This CDR3 is built from 13 residues. CDR3 sequence: CASSRGLTGEQFF. The CDR3 bases that were read are TGCGCCAGCAGCAGGGGACTAACGGGTGAG.

CDR3 sequence reads: CASSVAPEYQETQYF. CDR3 bases read: TGTGCCAGTAGTGTCGCCCCAGAGTACCAAGAGACC. The genes are TRBV19 and TRBJ2-5, with no clear D. The CDR3 goes on 3 residues after the read ends, and that part is filled in from the germline J gene. The CDR3 length is 15 residues. The germline gives CDR1 LNHDA, CDR2 SQIVND (reference sequence). V lost 5 bases and J lost 0, with 13 bases in between.

Note on this clone: The CDR3 is cut off 3 residues early in the read; its end comes from the germline J gene. The chain carries TRBV5-5 and TRBJ1-1, with a tentative D call TRBD1 (5 bases). Trimming took 1 base from V and 0 from J, leaving 7 bases between them. The CDR3 has 14 amino acids. CDR1 SGHKS and CDR2 YYEKEE come from the germline V gene (reference sequence). CDR3 residues: CASSLSGLNTEAFF. Partial CDR3 DNA: TGTGCCAGCAGCTTGTCAGGGTTGAACACTGAA. Drawing the rest from reference TRBV5-5 and TRBJ1-1, the complete variable domain is DAGVTQSPTHLIKTRGQQVTLRCSPISGHKSVSWYQQVLGQGPQFIFQYYEKEERGRGNFPDRFSARQFPNYSSELNVNALLLGDSALYLCASSLSGLNTEAFFGQGTRLTVV.

Concerning this clone: From the germline J gene comes the end of the CDR3, since the read stops 3 residues before it. This chain uses TRBV7-9 with TRBJ2-5; D might be TRBD1 (5 bases). CDR3 length: 15 residues. Looked up from germline, CDR1 is SEHNR and CDR2 is FQNEAQ (reference sequence). The DNA read from the CDR3 is TGTGCCAGCAGCTTGGCAGGGCTGAGCACAGATACC. This sequence encodes CASSLAGLSTDT. The entire CDR3 is CASSLAGLSTDTQYF.

To note about this clone: The read ends 3 residues shy of where the CDR3 ends; the end is completed using the germline J gene. The same CDR3 is also encoded by other DNA sequences in this sample. The rearrangement uses TRBV30 and TRBJ1-3; D is uncertain. The germline V and J ends were trimmed by 4 bases and 6 bases, with 13 bases remaining between them. Germline V gives CDR1 GTSNPN, CDR2 SVGIG (reference sequence). The CDR3 covers 13 residues. This chain's CDR3 is CAWKSGWENTIYF. CDR3 bases read: TGTGCCTGGAAATCGGGGTGGGAAAACACC.

Comments on this clone: The CDR3 is cut off 3 residues early in the read; its end comes from the germline J gene. The chain joins TRBV5-1 to TRBJ1-3; possible D gene TRBD1, 5 bases. Trimming took 0 bases from V and 4 from J, leaving 17 bases between them. Germline loops: CDR1 SGHRS, CDR2 YFSETQ. This CDR3 is built from 17 residues. The part of the CDR3 DNA that was read is TGCGCCAGCAGCTTGGGAGGTTGGCAGGGTAAAGGAAACACC. Protein: CASSLGGWQGKGNT. The entire CDR3 reads CASSLGGWQGKGNTIYF.

In regard to this clone: The read ends 3 residues shy of where the CDR3 ends; the end is completed using the germline J gene. The J gene is TRBJ2-1, the V gene TRBV18, with 9 bases lining up with TRBD2. Germline CDR1 reads KGHSH; CDR2 reads LQKENI. The CDR3 is made up of 20 amino acids. With 6 bases clipped from V and 8 bases from J, the junction kept 26 bases outside the gene matches. The sequenced CDR3 bases are TGTGCCAGCTCTAGGTGGGCGGGCGATCCTAGCGGGACCCTAAGCGATGAG. This translates into CASSRWAGDPSGTLSDE. The CDR3 as a whole reads CASSRWAGDPSGTLSDEQFF.

Remarks on this clone: The read ends 3 residues early relative to the CDR3; the germline J gene fills the gap. V gene TRBV7-2 combines with J gene TRBJ1-2, with 7 bases that match TRBD1. Losses at the gene ends were 4 bases for V and 4 bases for J; bases not matched to a gene: 9. Germline values: CDR1 SGHTA, CDR2 FQGNSA. This CDR3 has 15 amino acids. CDR3 sequence reads: CASSSSTGLPYGYTF. The CDR3 bases that were read are TGTGCCAGCAGCTCCTCGACAGGGCTCCCCTATGGC.

Of note for this clone: The CDR3 extends 3 residues past the end of the read, so its final part is completed from the germline J gene. The chain joins TRBV10-3 to TRBJ1-3; D is ambiguous. This CDR3 has 15 residues. Germline values: CDR1 ENHRY, CDR2 SYGVKD. V gave up 0 bases and J gave up 3 bases, with 9 bases separating them. Here the CDR3 reads CAISESKGLGNTIYF. CDR3 bases read: TGTGCCATCAGTGAGTCGAAGGGCCTTGGAAACACC.

Note on this clone: The read ends 3 residues before the CDR3 terminus; that terminus is restored from the germline J gene. V usage is TRBV14 and J usage is TRBJ2-5; D not certain. Trimming shortened V by 1 base and J by 2 bases, and 2 bases separated the two germline ends. Germline-derived CDR1 and CDR2 are SGHDN and FVKESK. The CDR3 sequence is 12 residues long. The CDR3: CASSQAQETQYF. The part of the CDR3 DNA that was read is TGTGCCAGCAGCCAAGCGCAAGAGACC.

About this clone itself: The read comes to an end 3 residues before the CDR3 does, leaving the germline J gene to fill in the end. The chain is built from TRBV5-1 and TRBJ1-4; no definite D call. The CDR3 is made up of 14 amino acids. V lost 2 bases to trimming and J lost 4 bases, with 9 bases between them. Germline V gives CDR1 SGHRS, CDR2 YFSETQ. The CDR3 is CASSFYGDNEKLFF. The part of the CDR3 DNA that was read is TGCGCCAGCAGCTTTTACGGGGATAATGAAAAA.

With respect to this clone: The CDR3 end lies 3 residues beyond the end of the read and is filled in from the germline J gene. The chain couples TRBV6-2 or TRBV6-3 to TRBJ1-4, with 7 positions matching TRBD1. This CDR3 has 15 amino acids. Germline V gives CDR1 MNHEY, CDR2 SVGEGT. The ends lost 5 bases at V and 7 bases at J; junction bases unmatched: 10. The CDR3 spells CASSPQTGTSEKLFF. The CDR3 bases that were read are TGTGCCAGCAGTCCCCAGACAGGGACGAGTGAAAAA.

A remark on this clone: The CDR3 end lies 3 residues beyond the end of the read and is filled in from the germline J gene. V and J are TRBV7-2 and TRBJ2-2; maybe TRBD1 (6 bases). Looked up from germline, CDR1 is SGHTA and CDR2 is FQGNSA. This CDR3 has 13 amino acids. Deletions cut 5 bases from V and 8 bases from J, with 12 bases between. The sequenced CDR3 bases are TGTGCCAGCAGCCCGACAGGAGGAGGGGAG. This codes for CASSPTGGGE. The whole CDR3 sequence reads CASSPTGGGELFF. Filled out from reference TRBV7-2 and TRBJ2-2, the complete variable domain reads GAGVSQSPSNKVTEKGKDVELRCDPISGHTALYWYRQSLGQGLEFLIYFQGNSAPDKSGLPSDRFSAERTGGSVSTLTIQRTQQEDSAVYLCASSPTGGGELFFGEGSRLTVL.